This TCR beta chain was recovered during a study of cytomegalovirus exposure and HLA in healthy donors. In the case of this clone: No antigen is known for it.

Findings of the study overall: A reported reduction in N-insertions relative to the approximately 690-donor mean was seen in an Asian-associated ancestry cluster in a later analysis.

PCR involved 60 Vbeta and 13 Jbeta primers. Clones were sequenced by immunoSEQ multiplex PCR, and TCRdb holds only the in-frame ones, with some missing. This sample has fewer than 200,000 clones; approximately 11% occur once, and the top ten carry approximately 8.4%. The donors were healthy bone marrow donors. Per the germline V gene, CDR1 is SNHLY and CDR2 is FYNNEI. The CDR3 runs 15 residues. V lost 3 bases, J lost 3 bases, and 2 bases stayed unmatched. The clonotype originates from a man aged 50 to 60 in good health and CMV-seropositive. The J gene is TRBJ2-2, the V gene TRBV2; 9 nucleotides agree with TRBD1. Sequenced: PBMCs. The CDR3 loop reads CASSEGQGYTGELFF. CDR3 sequence (DNA): TGTGCCAGCAGTGAGGGACAGGGATACACCGGGGAGCTGTTTTTT. The whole variable domain, filled in from reference TRBV2 and TRBJ2-2, reads EPEVTQTPSHQVTQMGQEVILRCVPISNHLYFYWYRQILGQKVEFLVSFYNNEISEKSEIFDDQFSVERPDGSNFTLKIRSTKLEDSAMYFCASSEGQGYTGELFFGEGSRLTVL.